A selection of T cell receptor beta chains follows, all from one sample in a study of control samples from healthy donors and cancer patients. The method was immunoSEQ multiplex PCR; TCRdb's version includes in-frame clones alone and lacks a portion of them. The table has 140,000 to 150,000 clones, about 89% seen once; the top ten hold 4% to 5.5%. The specimen sequenced was blood. These receptors all come from a man younger than 40 in good health. The CDR3 runs from the conserved cysteine through the conserved F or W. D genes are given only for firm matches. Part of the rows lack a size; the others show once, few, many or a class for expanded clones.

CDR3aa,CDR3nt,v_gene,d_gene,j_gene,abundance
CASSLGQPQYYGYTF,TGTGCCAGTAGCCTGGGACAGCCACAGTACTATGGCTACACCTTC,TRBV19,TRBD1,TRBJ1-2,.
CASKNPGAYNEQFF,TGTGCCAGCAAAAACCCCGGCGCTTACAATGAGCAGTTCTTC,TRBV27,.,TRBJ2-1,.
CASSLVGGTPETQYF,TGTGCCAGCAGCTTAGTGGGCGGGACCCCCGAGACCCAGTACTTC,TRBV11-2,.,TRBJ2-5,.
CASSSRRYEAFF,TGTGCCAGCAGTTCTCGACGGTATGAAGCTTTCTTT,TRBV6-5,.,TRBJ1-1,.
CASSSVVNTGELFF,TGTGCCAGCAGTTCGGTGGTCAACACCGGGGAGCTGTTTTTT,TRBV27,.,TRBJ2-2,.
CASSFPGTDYEQYF,TGTGCCAGCAGCTTCCCGGGGACAGACTACGAGCAGTACTTC,TRBV7-2,TRBD1,TRBJ2-7,.
CASSFSNLVGYTF,TGTGCCAGCAGCTTCTCAAACCTCGTTGGCTACACCTTC,TRBV7-3,.,TRBJ1-2,once
CATSRQKETQYF,TGTGCCACCAGCAGACAGAAAGAGACCCAGTACTTC,TRBV15,.,TRBJ2-5,.
CASSPPASGNTGELFF,TGTGCCAGCTCACCCCCGGCTAGCGGAAACACCGGGGAGCTGTTTTTT,TRBV18,TRBD2,TRBJ2-2,.
CASSPGGTGNTIYF,TGCGCCAGCAGCCCGGGGGGAACTGGAAACACCATATATTTT,TRBV5-1,.,TRBJ1-3,.
CASSFRVAGANVLTF,TGTGCCAGCAGTTTCAGGGTGGCTGGGGCCAACGTCCTGACTTTC,TRBV27,.,TRBJ2-6,.
CSASAEGGDSNEQFF,TGCAGTGCTAGTGCCGAGGGGGGGGACTCCAATGAGCAGTTCTTC,TRBV20-1,.,TRBJ2-1,.
CASSEWDGGGSNSGELFF,TGTGCCAGCAGTGAATGGGATGGAGGCGGGAGTAATTCCGGGGAGCTGTTTTTT,TRBV25-1,TRBD2,TRBJ2-2,.
CASSSPSQTDTQYF,TGTGCCAGCAGTTCCCCTTCCCAGACAGATACGCAGTATTTT,TRBV28,.,TRBJ2-3,.
CASSKVWLAIYNEQFF,TGTGCCAGCAGCAAAGTATGGCTAGCGATCTACAATGAGCAGTTCTTC,TRBV21-1,.,TRBJ2-1,.
CATSGDRGLTGELFF,TGTGCCACCAGTGGGGACAGGGGGCTTACCGGGGAGCTGTTTTTT,TRBV24-1,TRBD1,TRBJ2-2,.
CASSGAPGQAVTEAFF,TGTGCCAGCAGTGGAGCTCCAGGACAGGCGGTTACTGAAGCTTTCTTT,TRBV25-1,TRBD1,TRBJ1-1,.
CASSLGGFYEQYF,TGTGCCAGCAGTTTAGGGGGATTCTACGAGCAGTACTTC,TRBV12-3/TRBV12-4,.,TRBJ2-7,.
CASSSDRWGAGANVLTF,TGTGCCAGCAGCTCGGACAGGTGGGGCGCCGGGGCCAACGTCCTGACTTTC,TRBV7-9,TRBD1,TRBJ2-6,once
CASSHGQGNMAFF,TGTGCCAGCAGCCACGGACAGGGTAATATGGCTTTCTTT,TRBV5-6,TRBD1,TRBJ1-1,.
CASRVAKETQYF,TGTGCCAGCAGGGTAGCAAAAGAGACCCAGTACTTC,TRBV5-6,.,TRBJ2-5,many
CASSLGKVNEQFF,TGTGCCAGCAGCTTAGGTAAGGTAAATGAGCAGTTCTTC,TRBV13,.,TRBJ2-1,.
CASSTLSTDTQYF,TGTGCCAGTAGTACACTTAGCACAGATACGCAGTATTTT,TRBV19,.,TRBJ2-3,.
CASSLNQGARTF,TGTGCCAGCAGCCTCAATCAGGGGGCGAGGACCTTC,TRBV7-2,TRBD1,TRBJ1-2,.
CASSPGGNSPLHF,TGTGCCAGCAGCCCAGGGGGAAATTCACCCCTCCACTTT,TRBV13,TRBD1,TRBJ1-6,.
CASSQTGFYGYTF,TGTGCCAGCAGCCAGACAGGGTTCTATGGCTACACCTTC,TRBV14,TRBD1,TRBJ1-2,.
CASSLENTGGYGYTF,TGTGCCAGCAGCTTAGAAAATACCGGGGGCTATGGCTACACCTTC,TRBV7-2,.,TRBJ1-2,.
CASSYGGVTEAFF,TGTGCCAGCAGCTACGGGGGGGTGACTGAAGCTTTCTTT,TRBV11-2,.,TRBJ1-1,.
CASSQGIGYEQYF,TGTGCCAGCAGCCAGGGGATAGGGTACGAGCAGTACTTC,TRBV14,.,TRBJ2-7,.
CAVYGNEKLFF,TGTGCAGTCTACGGTAATGAAAAACTGTTTTTT,TRBV3-1/TRBV3-2,.,TRBJ1-4,.
CASSLNLQGRSNIQYF,TGTGCCAGCAGCTTGAACCTACAGGGGAGGTCAAACATTCAGTACTTC,TRBV5-5,.,TRBJ2-4,.
CASSLQGANNEQFF,TGTGCCAGCAGCTTACAGGGGGCTAACAATGAGCAGTTCTTC,TRBV7-3,TRBD1,TRBJ2-1,.
CASSSLDNLNYGYTF,TGTGCCAGCAGCTCCCTGGACAATCTGAACTATGGCTACACCTTC,TRBV7-9,.,TRBJ1-2,.
CARSSRGRHTGNTIYF,TGTGCCAGAAGCTCCAGGGGCCGGCATACTGGAAACACCATATATTTT,TRBV5-3,.,TRBJ1-3,.
CASSPRPTGFGGYTF,TGTGCCAGCAGCCCCCGACCCACCGGATTCGGCGGCTACACCTTC,TRBV9,.,TRBJ1-2,.
CASVLLQGSTEAFF,TGTGCCAGCGTTCTTCTACAGGGGAGCACTGAAGCTTTCTTT,TRBV7-2,TRBD1,TRBJ1-1,.
CASSQATDSTKSYEQYF,TGCGCCAGCAGCCAAGCCACCGACAGTACGAAATCCTACGAGCAGTACTTC,TRBV4-1,.,TRBJ2-7,.
CASSSETGQGGPYEQYF,TGTGCCAGCAGCTCCGAGACGGGACAGGGAGGACCCTACGAGCAGTACTTC,TRBV5-6,TRBD1,TRBJ2-7,.
CASSLDPGLAGAYTYYEQYF,TGTGCCAGCAGCTTAGACCCAGGACTAGCGGGGGCCTATACCTACTACGAGCAGTACTTC,TRBV11-3,TRBD2,TRBJ2-7,.
CAWFPDREYYGYTF,TGTGCCTGGTTCCCGGACAGGGAATACTATGGCTACACCTTC,TRBV30,TRBD1,TRBJ1-2,once
CASSQLVNQPQHF,TGTGCCAGCAGCCAGTTGGTCAATCAGCCCCAGCATTTT,TRBV3-1/TRBV3-2,.,TRBJ1-5,.
CASSQDPGYSANEKLFF,TGCGCCAGCAGCCAAGACCCAGGCTACAGTGCTAATGAAAAACTGTTTTTT,TRBV4-3,.,TRBJ1-4,.
CASSVGPARSNEQFF,TGTGCCAGCAGCGTAGGGCCTGCGCGATCGAATGAGCAGTTCTTC,TRBV9,.,TRBJ2-1,.
CASSLFREETQYF,TGTGCCAGCAGCTTGTTCCGGGAGGAGACCCAGTACTTC,TRBV5-6,.,TRBJ2-5,.
CASSQGEQPQHF,TGTGCCAGCAGCCAAGGAGAGCAGCCCCAGCATTTT,TRBV3-1/TRBV3-2,.,TRBJ1-5,once
CAWSLRSGNEKLFF,TGTGCCTGGAGCCTCCGGTCCGGGAACGAAAAACTGTTTTTT,TRBV30,.,TRBJ1-4,.